The following is a T cell receptor beta chain sequence with its context. This sample stems from a study of early T cells in non-severe SARS-CoV-2 infection. TCRdb re-called the 5' RACE reads through MiXCR, storing one row per CDR3 protein. The profile shows some 25,000 distinct CDR3 sequences, approximately 4% of them singletons. Unmatched junction bases numbered 9, after V lost 7 bases and J lost 7 bases. This CDR3 region has 14 residues. Germline CDR1 SNHLY, CDR2 FYNNEI. The V call is TRBV2, the J call TRBJ2-1, with 8 bases that match TRBD2. This TCR derives from an adult who was a healthcare worker with PCR-confirmed SARS-CoV-2 infection or an uninfected control (not recorded which). Sequenced: whole blood. The CDR3 sequence: CASTPGGPGNEQFF. For the CDR3, the DNA is TGTGCCAGCACGCCGGGAGGGCCGGGGAATGAGCAGTTCTTC.